These 32 T cell receptor beta chains originate from one sample sequenced in a study of blood T cell repertoires in COVID-19. This table comes from immunoSEQ multiplex PCR, and its TCRdb copy is limited to in-frame clones, with some not included. The top ten clones hold approximately 13% of a sample with 140,000 to 150,000 clones, more than 75% of them seen once. The sequencing input was peripheral blood. The receptor source for this set is a man aged 60 to 69 with active or convalescent COVID-19.

The chain recombines TRBV20-1 with TRBJ2-1; 12 bases fit TRBD2. V lost 3 bases to trimming and J lost 7 bases; unmatched junction nucleotides: 7. The CDR3 sequence is 15 residues long. CDR1 and CDR2 (germline): DFQATT, SNEGSKA (reference sequence). The CDR3 region has the DNA TGCAGTGCTAGTCCCCTAGCGGGAGGGCCGAATGAGCAGTTCTTC. As protein: CSASPLAGGPNEQFF.

This clone was recorded a few times. The CDR3 sequence is CASSPQGSGAFF. The CDR3 nucleotides are TGTGCCAGTAGCCCACAGGGGAGTGGAGCTTTCTTT. The V gene is TRBV19, the J gene TRBJ1-1; TRBD1 matches at 7 bases. V shed 6 bases, J shed 10 bases, and the junction held 8 bases outside the gene matches. Germline CDR1 and CDR2: LNHDA and SQIVND (reference sequence). This CDR3 contains 12 residues.

The rearrangement joins TRBV28 to TRBJ2-7; a possible D gene is TRBD2 (5 bases). The V end lost 5 bases, the J end lost 3 bases, and 11 bases lay between the germline ends. CDR3 length equals 13 residues. Germline CDR1 is MDHEN and CDR2 is SYDVKM. CDR3 loop: CASSPGWSYEQYF. The CDR3 bases are TGTGCCAGCAGTCCGGGGTGGAGCTACGAGCAGTACTTC.

This chain uses TRBV24-1 with TRBJ1-2; TRBD1 aligns across 7 bases. The germline gives CDR1 KGHDR, CDR2 SFDVKD. V was pared by 2 bases and J by 3 bases, with 5 bases of the junction left unmatched. This CDR3 region has 15 residues. CDR3 sequence: CATSDSGQLHYGYTF. In DNA, the CDR3 is TGTGCCACCAGTGATTCGGGACAGCTACACTATGGCTACACCTTC.

The genes are TRBV27 and TRBJ1-6, with TRBD1 matching 7 bases. The V and J ends lost 2 bases and 10 bases, in that order; junction bases with no gene match: 5. The CDR3 covers 14 residues. Germline V gene data show CDR1 as MNHEY and CDR2 as SMNVEV (reference sequence). CDR3: CASSLLRGESPLHF. CDR3 sequence (DNA): TGTGCCAGCAGTTTACTCAGGGGGGAATCACCCCTCCACTTT.

The V call is TRBV3-1 (or the pseudogene TRBV3-2), the J call TRBJ1-1, with D uncertain. The CDR3 extends over 15 amino acids. V lost 0 bases to trimming and J lost 0 bases, with 8 bases between them. Germline-derived CDR1 and CDR2 are LGHDT and YNNKEL (reference sequence). The chain's CDR3 is CASSQDYSLNTEAFF. DNA of the CDR3: TGTGCCAGCAGCCAAGATTACAGCCTGAACACTGAAGCTTTCTTT.

J is TRBJ2-5 and V is TRBV7-3, with TRBD1 identical over 7 bases. Germline CDR1 is SGHTA and CDR2 is FQGTGA. Trimming removed 5 bases from V and 2 bases from J; junction bases left unmatched: 2. CDR3 length equals 13 residues. CDR3 DNA sequence: TGTGCCAGCAGCCAGGGACAGCAAGAGACCCAGTACTTC. It codes for CASSQGQQETQYF.

The chain is built from TRBV28 and TRBJ2-1; 8 bases are a match to TRBD1. After removal of 8 bases from V and 10 bases from J, the junction contained 7 bases not matched to a gene. Germline V gives CDR1 MDHEN, CDR2 SYDVKM. This CDR3 region has 12 residues. This CDR3 is CASATGVGEQFF. The CDR3 nucleotides are TGTGCCAGCGCGACAGGGGTCGGGGAGCAGTTCTTC.

The V call is TRBV15, the J call TRBJ2-2; 7 bases align to TRBD2. CDR3 length: 14 residues. With V trimmed by 7 bases and J by 2 bases, 4 bases remained unmatched. The germline gives CDR1 LNHNV, CDR2 YYDKDF (reference sequence). CDR3 nucleotides: TGTGCCACCAATGGGGGGGGTAACACCGGGGAGCTGTTTTTT. Residues: CATNGGGNTGELFF.

The genes are TRBV7-6 and TRBJ2-4; TRBD2 aligns across 9 bases. This CDR3 comprises 16 residues. Germline V gene lookup returns CDR1 SGHVS and CDR2 FNYEAQ. The ends lost 1 base at V and 5 bases at J; junction bases unmatched: 6. The CDR3: CASSLGGVAGENIQYF. The CDR3 DNA reads as TGTGCCAGCAGCTTAGGAGGGGTAGCGGGAGAAAACATTCAGTACTTC.

This chain connects TRBV7-2 to TRBJ2-1; 7 positions match TRBD2. CDR1 is SGHTA, CDR2 FQGNSA, per germline. With V trimmed by 9 bases and J by 9 bases, 17 bases remained unmatched. This CDR3 region has 15 residues. CDR3 in DNA: TGTGCCAGTTCTCCGCTAGCGGACCCGGAAGCTGAGCAGTTCTTC. It specifies CASSPLADPEAEQFF.

This clone was seen once. The genes are TRBV5-5 and TRBJ2-1; D is perhaps TRBD2 (5 bases). Germline values: CDR1 SGHKS, CDR2 YYEKEE (reference sequence). Trimming shortened V by 2 bases and J by 3 bases, and 12 bases separated the two germline ends. This CDR3 contains 15 residues. The DNA of the CDR3 is TGTGCCAGCAGCTTAGCGGTAGGGCTCTACAATGAGCAGTTCTTC. Protein sequence: CASSLAVGLYNEQFF. Looking up the rest from reference TRBV5-5 and TRBJ2-1 gives the full variable domain: DAGVTQSPTHLIKTRGQQVTLRCSPISGHKSVSWYQQVLGQGPQFIFQYYEKEERGRGNFPDRFSARQFPNYSSELNVNALLLGDSALYLCASSLAVGLYNEQFFGPGTRLTVL.

The chain carries TRBV6-5 and TRBJ1-2, with 9 bases that match TRBD1. The CDR3 is 13 amino acids. Germline values: CDR1 MNHEY, CDR2 SVGAGI. V gave up 6 bases and J gave up 8 bases; unmatched junction bases: 7. CDR3 bases: TGTGCCAGCAGCCGAGGACAGGGGAGGGGCTACACCTTC. This encodes CASSRGQGRGYTF.

The chain links TRBV6-5 to TRBJ2-2; 7 bases fit TRBD1. V lost 6 bases and J lost 1; bases outside the gene matches: 2. The CDR3 has 14 residues. Germline CDR1 MNHEY, CDR2 SVGAGI. CDR3 protein: CASSRQGNTGELFF. In DNA form, the CDR3 reads TGTGCCAGCAGCCGACAGGGGAACACCGGGGAGCTGTTTTTT.

The chain combines TRBV29-1 with TRBJ2-5; 7 nucleotides match TRBD1. Trimming removed 2 bases from V and 1 base from J; junction bases left unmatched: 4. This CDR3 is 14 amino acids long. Germline V lookup: CDR1 SQVTM, CDR2 ANQGSEA. The CDR3 is CSVETPGGQETQYF. Written as DNA, the CDR3 is TGCAGCGTTGAAACGCCAGGGGGCCAAGAGACCCAGTACTTC.

The genes are TRBV7-2 and TRBJ2-7; 12 nucleotides agree with TRBD2. Germline V gene data show CDR1 as SGHTA and CDR2 as FQGNSA. CDR3 size: 18 residues. V was clipped by 1 base and J by 6 bases; unmatched bases: 13. The CDR3 loop is CASSLGWRSSGRGGEQYF. The CDR3 nucleotides read TGTGCCAGCAGCTTAGGGTGGCGGTCTAGCGGGAGGGGGGGCGAGCAGTACTTC.

This chain connects TRBV19 to TRBJ2-7; no definite D call. V lost 5 bases to trimming and J lost 0 bases, with 8 bases between them. The CDR3 runs 13 residues. The V gene's germline CDR1 is LNHDA and CDR2 SQIVND (reference sequence). CDR3 loop: CASSPGLSYEQYF. The CDR3 DNA is TGTGCCAGTAGTCCAGGCCTCTCCTACGAGCAGTACTTC.

The J gene is TRBJ2-6, the V gene TRBV14; 8 bases match TRBD2. Germline CDR1 and CDR2: SGHDN and FVKESK. This CDR3 has 17 residues. After removal of 4 bases from V and 1 base from J, the junction contained 6 bases not matched to a gene. CDR3 sequence reads: CASSLGRGRSGANVLTF. Here the CDR3 DNA reads TGTGCCAGCAGCCTCGGGAGGGGCCGGTCTGGGGCCAACGTCCTGACTTTC. Variable domain in full (rest from reference TRBV14 and TRBJ2-6): EAGVTQFPSHSVIEKGQTVTLRCDPISGHDNLYWYRRVMGKEIKFLLHFVKESKQDESGMPNNRFLAERTGGTYSTLKVQPAELEDSGVYFCASSLGRGRSGANVLTFGAGSRLTVL.

This rearrangement joins TRBV5-4 to TRBJ2-5, with a tentative D call TRBD1 (5 bases). Germline loops: CDR1 SGHNT, CDR2 YYREEE (reference sequence). Trimming took 0 bases from V and 4 from J, leaving 10 bases between them. This CDR3 comprises 14 residues. The CDR3 region has the DNA TGTGCCAGCAGCTTGGCCCAGGGAAGAGAGACCCAGTACTTC. It yields the protein CASSLAQGRETQYF.

This clone was seen only once. The CDR3 spells CATSGPRGVEAFF. CDR3 nucleotide sequence: TGTGCCACCAGTGGCCCCAGGGGGGTCGAAGCTTTCTTT. The chain recombines TRBV24-1 with TRBJ1-1; 7 bases are a match to TRBD1. The CDR3 consists of 13 residues. With V trimmed by 5 bases and J by 8 bases, 7 bases remained unmatched. Germline V CDR1 and CDR2: KGHDR, SFDVKD.

The chain is built from TRBV18 and TRBJ2-5; a weak D match, TRBD1 (5 bases). This CDR3 region has 14 residues. CDR1 is KGHSH, CDR2 LQKENI, per germline. Trimming took off 1 base at V and 3 bases at J, with 9 bases between the two ends. CDR3 in DNA: TGTGCCAGCTCACCACGACAGCAAGAAGAGACCCAGTACTTC. It specifies CASSPRQQEETQYF. Full variable domain (rest looked up from reference TRBV18 and TRBJ2-5): NAGVMQNPRHLVRRRGQEARLRCSPMKGHSHVYWYRQLPEEGLKFMVYLQKENIIDESGMPKERFSAEFPKEGPSILRIQQVVRGDSAAYFCASSPRQQEETQYFGPGTRLLVL.

The genes are TRBV6-2 or TRBV6-3 and TRBJ2-7, with D unresolved. V lost 2 bases to trimming and J lost 6 bases, with 8 bases between them. This CDR3 region has 12 residues. Germline loops: CDR1 MNHEY, CDR2 SVGEGT. The CDR3 coding sequence is TGTGCCAGCAGTTACGCCTGGGCCGAGCAGTACTTC. Encoded protein: CASSYAWAEQYF.

This chain links TRBV6-5 with TRBJ1-1, with TRBD1 matching 8 bases. Germline V gene sequence: CDR1 MNHEY, CDR2 SVGAGI. The CDR3 runs 13 residues. Trimming at V came to 6 bases and at J to 7 bases, leaving 7 bases not matched to a gene. The CDR3 is CASRTGVGGEAFF. The DNA for the CDR3 is TGTGCCAGCAGGACAGGGGTAGGCGGTGAAGCTTTCTTT.

This sequence joins TRBV2 and TRBJ2-7, with a possible D match to TRBD1 (6 bases). The CDR3 is 16 amino acids. CDR1 is SNHLY and CDR2 is FYNNEI in the germline V gene. Trimming stripped 8 bases from V and 6 bases from J, with 26 bases between. DNA of the CDR3: TGTGCCAGCCTCCCTGCGGCTCAGGGACATCTCGCCGAGCAGTACTTC. Its protein is CASLPAAQGHLAEQYF.

This clone was recorded once. The chain links TRBV6-2 or TRBV6-3 to TRBJ1-5, with a weak D call TRBD1 (6 bases). The CDR3 loop spans 15 amino acids. V lost 2 bases and J 4 bases, leaving 12 bases between the germline ends. Germline V gene lookup returns CDR1 MNHEY and CDR2 SVGEGT. Here the CDR3 reads CASSYPSQGNQPQHF. DNA for the CDR3: TGTGCCAGCAGTTACCCCTCCCAGGGGAATCAGCCCCAGCATTTT.

This chain links TRBV24-1 with TRBJ2-3, with 7 positions matching TRBD2. The CDR3 consists of 20 residues. J lost 0 bases, V lost 5 bases, and 19 bases had no gene match. Germline V gene lookup returns CDR1 KGHDR and CDR2 SFDVKD. This chain's CDR3 is CATSGRLGVGAGESTDTQYF. CDR3 DNA sequence: TGTGCCACCAGTGGGCGTTTAGGTGTCGGTGCGGGAGAGAGCACAGATACGCAGTATTTT.

The CDR3 DNA follows: TGTGCCACCAGCAGCACCGACTTAGGCCAAGAGACCCAGTACTTC. This codes for CATSSTDLGQETQYF. The genes are TRBV15 and TRBJ2-5; D ambiguous. There are 15 residues in the CDR3. V was trimmed by 3 bases and J by 1 base, leaving 12 bases between them. Germline V gene lookup returns CDR1 LNHNV and CDR2 YYDKDF (reference sequence).

The rearrangement links TRBV3-1 (or the pseudogene TRBV3-2) to TRBJ2-1, with 7 bases matching TRBD2. The CDR3 has 15 residues. The ends lost 1 base at V and 3 bases at J; junction bases unmatched: 3. Germline loops: CDR1 LGHDT, CDR2 YNNKEL (reference sequence). The chain's CDR3 is CASSQAGGRYNEQFF. The CDR3 DNA reads TGTGCCAGCAGCCAAGCGGGGGGACGCTACAATGAGCAGTTCTTC.

The rearrangement uses TRBV28 and TRBJ1-6, with D possibly TRBD1 on 5 matching bases. The CDR3 extends over 13 amino acids. The V end lost 8 bases, the J end lost 7 bases, and 12 bases lay between the germline ends. Germline values: CDR1 MDHEN, CDR2 SYDVKM. The CDR3 DNA reads TGTGCCAGCGGGGCACAAGTAAATTCACCCCTCCACTTT. Encoded protein: CASGAQVNSPLHF.

This clone was seen once. This chain uses TRBV27 with TRBJ2-3; 8 bases fit TRBD1. The CDR3 totals 15 residues. V shed 5 bases and J 2 bases; nucleotides not matched to a gene: 6. CDR1 is MNHEY, CDR2 SMNVEV, per germline (reference sequence). CDR3 nucleotides: TGTGCCAGCAGTCCCCAGGGGGCCTACACAGATACGCAGTATTTT. Protein sequence: CASSPQGAYTDTQYF.

This chain connects TRBV28 to TRBJ1-5; 7 nucleotides match TRBD1. Germline lookup yields CDR1 MDHEN and CDR2 SYDVKM. The CDR3 loop spans 16 amino acids. The V gene end was trimmed by 8 bases and the J gene end by 7 bases; junction bases not matched to a gene: 17. The CDR3 DNA sequence: TGTGCCAGCCTTCAACGGGGCAGGGGGAACCAGCAGCCCCAGCATTTT. Its translation is CASLQRGRGNQQPQHF.

This clone was observed once. V and J are TRBV19 and TRBJ1-5; 7 positions match TRBD1. Germline V gene lookup returns CDR1 LNHDA and CDR2 SQIVND (reference sequence). The CDR3 totals 14 residues. After removal of 9 bases from V and 1 base from J, the junction contained 6 bases not matched to a gene. The CDR3 DNA reads as TGTGCCAGACTGGGACAGTTGAGCAATCAGCCCCAGCATTTT. Amino acid sequence: CARLGQLSNQPQHF.